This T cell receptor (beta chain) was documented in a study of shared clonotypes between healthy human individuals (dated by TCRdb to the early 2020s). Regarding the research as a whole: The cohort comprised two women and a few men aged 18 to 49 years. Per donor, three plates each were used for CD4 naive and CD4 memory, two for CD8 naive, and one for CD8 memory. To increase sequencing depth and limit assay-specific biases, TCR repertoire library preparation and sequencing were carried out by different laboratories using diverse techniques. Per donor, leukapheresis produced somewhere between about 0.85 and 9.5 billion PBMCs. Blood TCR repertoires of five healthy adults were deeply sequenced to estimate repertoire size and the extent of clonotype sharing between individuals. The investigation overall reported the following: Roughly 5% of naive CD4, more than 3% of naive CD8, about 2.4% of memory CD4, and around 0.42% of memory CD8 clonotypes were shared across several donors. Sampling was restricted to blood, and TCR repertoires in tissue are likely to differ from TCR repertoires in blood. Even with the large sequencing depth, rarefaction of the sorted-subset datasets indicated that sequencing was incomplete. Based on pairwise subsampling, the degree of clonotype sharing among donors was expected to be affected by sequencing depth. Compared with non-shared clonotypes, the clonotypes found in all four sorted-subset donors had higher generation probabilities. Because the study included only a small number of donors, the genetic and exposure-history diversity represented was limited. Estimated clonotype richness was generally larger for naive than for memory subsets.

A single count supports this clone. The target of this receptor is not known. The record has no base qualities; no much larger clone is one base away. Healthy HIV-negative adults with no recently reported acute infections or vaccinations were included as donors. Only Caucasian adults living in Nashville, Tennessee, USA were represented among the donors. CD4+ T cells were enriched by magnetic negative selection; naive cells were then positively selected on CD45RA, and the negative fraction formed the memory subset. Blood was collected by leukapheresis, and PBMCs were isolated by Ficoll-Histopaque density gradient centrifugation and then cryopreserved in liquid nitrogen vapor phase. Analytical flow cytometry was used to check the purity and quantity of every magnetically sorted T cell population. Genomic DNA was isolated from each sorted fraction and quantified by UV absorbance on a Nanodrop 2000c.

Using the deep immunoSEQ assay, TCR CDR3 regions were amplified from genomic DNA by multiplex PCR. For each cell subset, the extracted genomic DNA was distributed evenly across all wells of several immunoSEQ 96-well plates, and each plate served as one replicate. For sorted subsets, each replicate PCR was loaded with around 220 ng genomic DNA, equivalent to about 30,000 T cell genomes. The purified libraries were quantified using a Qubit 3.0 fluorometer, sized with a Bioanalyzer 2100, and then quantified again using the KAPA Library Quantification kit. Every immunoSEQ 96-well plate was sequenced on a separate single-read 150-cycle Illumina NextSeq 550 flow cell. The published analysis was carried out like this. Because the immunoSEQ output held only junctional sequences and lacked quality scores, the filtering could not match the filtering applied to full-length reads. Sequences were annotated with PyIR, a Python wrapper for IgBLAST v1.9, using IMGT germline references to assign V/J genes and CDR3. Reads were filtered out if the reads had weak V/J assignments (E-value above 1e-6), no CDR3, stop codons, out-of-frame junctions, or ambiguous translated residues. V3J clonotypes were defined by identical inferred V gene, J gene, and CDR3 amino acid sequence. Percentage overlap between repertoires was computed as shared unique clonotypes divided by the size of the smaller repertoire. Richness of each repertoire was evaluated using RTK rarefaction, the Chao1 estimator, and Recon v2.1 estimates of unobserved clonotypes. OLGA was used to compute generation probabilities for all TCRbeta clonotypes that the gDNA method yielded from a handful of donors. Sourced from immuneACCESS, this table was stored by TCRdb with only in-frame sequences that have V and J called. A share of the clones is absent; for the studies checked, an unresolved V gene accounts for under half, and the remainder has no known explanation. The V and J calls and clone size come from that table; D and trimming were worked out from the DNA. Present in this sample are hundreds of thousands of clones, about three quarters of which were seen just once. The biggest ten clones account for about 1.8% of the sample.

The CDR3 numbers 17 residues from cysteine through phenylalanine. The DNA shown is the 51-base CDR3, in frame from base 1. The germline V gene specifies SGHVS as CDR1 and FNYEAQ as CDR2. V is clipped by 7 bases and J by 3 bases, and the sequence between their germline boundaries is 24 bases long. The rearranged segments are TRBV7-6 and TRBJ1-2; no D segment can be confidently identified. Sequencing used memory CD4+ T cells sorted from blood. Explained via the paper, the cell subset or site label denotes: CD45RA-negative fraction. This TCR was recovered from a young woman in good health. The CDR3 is CASNPQSGVGLDYGYTF. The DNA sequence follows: TGTGCCAGCAACCCCCAGTCGGGAGTTGGGCTCGACTATGGCTACACCTTC.